This T cell receptor (beta chain) appears in the sequencing data of a study of identifying expanded T cells in peripheral blood. Repertoires were generated with immunoSEQ multiplex PCR, while TCRdb's copy carries only in-frame clones and drops some. Of approximately 100,000 clones in the sample, roughly 89% were seen once. Of note for this clone: Its antigen is as yet unknown.

V gave up 0 bases and J gave up 7 bases, with 11 bases separating them. The CDR3 spans 14 residues. Germline V gene lookup returns CDR1 SGHKS and CDR2 YYEKEE (reference sequence). Study findings and constraints: Across healthy donors, higher total template counts meant significantly greater approximately two-week count variance. Differentially abundant clones: roughly 1.2 between replicates, roughly 16 at around 2 weeks, 18 to 20 at four.

Healthy donors had no documented immune events, such as infections, while sampled. This clonotype originated in a person aged 18 to 75 in good health. V gene TRBV5-5 combines with J gene TRBJ1-5; D not resolved. The sample taken for sequencing was blood. Here the CDR3 DNA reads TGTGCCAGCAGCTTGGAACACGGCGGGCAGCCCCAGCATTTT. Amino acids: CASSLEHGGQPQHF.